These T cell receptor beta chains were read from a single sample in a study of blood T cell repertoires in COVID-19. Profiling relied on immunoSEQ multiplex PCR, and the TCRdb table lists in-frame clones only, not all of them. Found here are about 160,000 clones, around four fifths of them singletons; the top ten hold roughly 9.2%. The sequenced material came from peripheral blood. All receptors derive from a woman of 80 years or more with active or convalescent COVID-19. CDR3s include the opening cysteine and the closing phenylalanine or tryptophan. Each record gives: clone size, V gene, CDR3 protein. Only part of the rows carry a size: once, few, many, or a class if the clone is expanded.

clone_size: .
v_call: TRBV19
cdr3_aa: CASSIGHSYEQYF

clone_size: few
v_call: TRBV19
cdr3_aa: CASSIGLNSPLHF

clone_size: .
v_call: TRBV9
cdr3_aa: CASSADREGVAFF

clone_size: .
v_call: TRBV7-8
cdr3_aa: CASSYQTGGSPLHF

clone_size: few
v_call: TRBV4-1
cdr3_aa: CASASTPTSTGELFF

clone_size: .
v_call: TRBV6-6
cdr3_aa: CASSRKGGGERFEAFF

clone_size: .
v_call: TRBV7-2
cdr3_aa: CASRSTGGGNQPQHF

clone_size: once
v_call: TRBV3-1/TRBV3-2
cdr3_aa: CASSHSGGRGNTEAFF

clone_size: .
v_call: TRBV7-2
cdr3_aa: CASSFDRVGEKLFF

clone_size: .
v_call: TRBV5-1
cdr3_aa: CASSLGQGEQFF

clone_size: .
v_call: TRBV6-4
cdr3_aa: CASSEGSGGSNEQFF

clone_size: .
v_call: TRBV12-3/TRBV12-4
cdr3_aa: CASSLVGGYEQYF

clone_size: .
v_call: TRBV3-1/TRBV3-2
cdr3_aa: CASSGRTGSENTIYF

clone_size: .
v_call: TRBV19
cdr3_aa: CASSISGRGPYYNEQFF

clone_size: .
v_call: TRBV3-1/TRBV3-2
cdr3_aa: CASSHRNRGSDTQYF

clone_size: .
v_call: TRBV9
cdr3_aa: CASSPGGSGGLQETQYF

clone_size: .
v_call: TRBV5-1
cdr3_aa: CASSGGGTVSNYGYTF

clone_size: .
v_call: TRBV5-1
cdr3_aa: CASTQGRDTQYF